This T cell receptor (beta chain) was documented in a study of T cells in Graves' hyperthyroidism and ophthalmopathy. The table lists this clonotype with a few counts. This CDR3 comprises 11 residues. The germline V gene encodes CDR1 WSHSY and CDR2 SAAADI. Trimming cost V 5 bases and J 5 bases, with 7 bases left between them. TCR beta CDR3 regions were amplified from RNA. HTBI primers were employed in a first-round RT-PCR of the TCR CDR3. TCRdb re-derived calls from the multiplex PCR reads in MiXCR, one entry per CDR3 protein. The sample yields about 300,000 distinct CDR3 sequences, roughly a fifth seen once.

The chain joins TRBV10-2 to TRBJ2-7; D remains unclear. The sequenced sample consisted of blood. The clonotype was recovered from a man aged 50-59 years with Graves' ophthalmopathy. The CDR3 here is CASSLGNEQYF. CDR3 nucleotides: TGCGCCAGCAGTCTCGGAAACGAGCAGTACTTC.